This TCR beta chain was captured by sequencing in a study of T-cell memory formation after mild COVID-19. Across the study: The two donors had largely donor-specific TCR clusters.

Study observations and caveats: Balance between CD4 and CD8 was seen in clones contracting day 15 to 85, and a CD4+ lean was seen in later expanders.

TCRdb re-called the 5' RACE reads with MiXCR, one entry per CDR3 protein. The repertoire holds 150,000 to 200,000 distinct CDR3 sequences, with around 13% as singletons. A note on this clonotype: Antigen specificity is unknown.

The CDR3 covers 13 residues. Deletions cut 1 base from V and 4 bases from J, with 7 bases between. The chain combines TRBV12-3 or TRBV12-4 with TRBJ1-1; no clear D. Sample: PBMCs or a T cell subset sorted from them (not recorded which). The TCR sequence derives from an adult woman who had mild COVID-19 (a few samples of this study predate the infection). Cell type and time point are not known. The CDR3 nucleotides are TGTGCCAGCAGTTTAGGGCGGATCACTGAAGCTTTCTTT. Its translation: CASSLGRITEAFF.